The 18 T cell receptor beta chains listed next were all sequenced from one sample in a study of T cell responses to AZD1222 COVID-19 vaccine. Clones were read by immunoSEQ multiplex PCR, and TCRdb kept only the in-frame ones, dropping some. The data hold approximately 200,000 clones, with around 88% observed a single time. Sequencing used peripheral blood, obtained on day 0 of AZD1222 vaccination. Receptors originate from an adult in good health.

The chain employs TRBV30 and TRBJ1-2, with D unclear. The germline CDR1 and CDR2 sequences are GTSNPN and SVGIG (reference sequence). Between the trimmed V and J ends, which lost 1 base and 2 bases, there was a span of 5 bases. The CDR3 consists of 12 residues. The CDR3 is CAWSGANYGYTF. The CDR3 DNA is TGTGCCTGGAGTGGAGCAAACTATGGCTACACCTTC.

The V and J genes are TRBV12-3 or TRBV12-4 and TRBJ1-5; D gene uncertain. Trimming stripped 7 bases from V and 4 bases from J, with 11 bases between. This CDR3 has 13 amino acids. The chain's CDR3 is CASTRGLNQPQHF. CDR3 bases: TGTGCCAGCACCCGCGGGCTTAATCAGCCCCAGCATTTT.

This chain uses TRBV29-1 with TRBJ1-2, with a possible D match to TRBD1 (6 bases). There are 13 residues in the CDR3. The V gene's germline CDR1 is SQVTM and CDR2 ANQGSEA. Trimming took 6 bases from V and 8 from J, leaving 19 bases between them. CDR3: CSVMTGRSRGYTF. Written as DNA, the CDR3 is TGCAGCGTGATGACAGGACGTTCGAGGGGCTACACCTTC.

For the CDR3, the DNA is TGTGCCAGCAGTTTAATAGCGGGGGGCGTAGAGACCCAGTACTTC. It yields the protein CASSLIAGGVETQYF. This chain connects TRBV28 to TRBJ2-5; TRBD2 matches at 10 bases. This CDR3 is built from 15 residues. V was clipped by 2 bases and J by 4 bases; unmatched bases: 4. CDR1 and CDR2 (germline): MDHEN, SYDVKM.

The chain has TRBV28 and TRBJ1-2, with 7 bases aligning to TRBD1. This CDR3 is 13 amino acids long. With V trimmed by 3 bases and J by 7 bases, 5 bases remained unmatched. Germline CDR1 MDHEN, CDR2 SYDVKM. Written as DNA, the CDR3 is TGTGCCAGCAGTTTCCACAGGGGTGGTGGCTACACCTTC. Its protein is CASSFHRGGGYTF.

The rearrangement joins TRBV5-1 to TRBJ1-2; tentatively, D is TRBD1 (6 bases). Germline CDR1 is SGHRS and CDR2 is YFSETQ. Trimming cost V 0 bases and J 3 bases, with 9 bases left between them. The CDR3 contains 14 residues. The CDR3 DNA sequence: TGCGCCAGCAGCTTGGTACAGGGAGACTATGGCTACACCTTC. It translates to CASSLVQGDYGYTF.

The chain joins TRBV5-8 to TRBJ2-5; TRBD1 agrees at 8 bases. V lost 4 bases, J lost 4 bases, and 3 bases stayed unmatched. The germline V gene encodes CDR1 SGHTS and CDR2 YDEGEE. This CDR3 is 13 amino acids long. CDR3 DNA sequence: TGTGCCAGCAGCGGGACAGGACGAGAGACCCAGTACTTC. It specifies CASSGTGRETQYF.

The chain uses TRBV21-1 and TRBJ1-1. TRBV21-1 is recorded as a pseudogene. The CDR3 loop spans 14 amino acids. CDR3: CASSPRGGNTEAFF. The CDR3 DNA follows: TGTGCCAGCAGCCCCAGGGGGGGGAACACTGAAGCTTTCTTT.

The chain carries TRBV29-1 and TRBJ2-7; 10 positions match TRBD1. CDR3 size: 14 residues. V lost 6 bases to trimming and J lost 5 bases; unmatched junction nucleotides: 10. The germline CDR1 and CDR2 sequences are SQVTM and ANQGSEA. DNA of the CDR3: TGCAGCGTCGGACAGGGGGGAGATCGGAACGAGCAGTACTTC. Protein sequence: CSVGQGGDRNEQYF.

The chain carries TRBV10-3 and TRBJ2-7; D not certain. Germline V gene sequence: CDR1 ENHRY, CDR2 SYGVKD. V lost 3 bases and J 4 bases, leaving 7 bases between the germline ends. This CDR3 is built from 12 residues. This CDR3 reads CAISDTEYEQYF. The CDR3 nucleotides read TGTGCCATCAGTGACACGGAATACGAGCAGTACTTC.

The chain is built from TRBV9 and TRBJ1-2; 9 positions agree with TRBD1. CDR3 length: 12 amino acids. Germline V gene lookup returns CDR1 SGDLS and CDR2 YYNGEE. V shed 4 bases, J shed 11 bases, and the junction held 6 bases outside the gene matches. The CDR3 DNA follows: TGTGCCAGCAGCCCCGGACAGGGGTATTACACCTTC. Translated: CASSPGQGYYTF.

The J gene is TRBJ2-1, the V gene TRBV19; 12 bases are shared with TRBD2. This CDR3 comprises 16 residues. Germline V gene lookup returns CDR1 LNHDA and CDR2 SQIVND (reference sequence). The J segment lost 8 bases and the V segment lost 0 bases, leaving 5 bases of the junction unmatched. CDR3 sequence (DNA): TGTGCCAGTAGTATAGATTCTAGCGGGGGGGCCTATGAGCAGTTCTTC. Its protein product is CASSIDSSGGAYEQFF. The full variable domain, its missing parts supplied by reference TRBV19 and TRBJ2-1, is DGGITQSPKYLFRKEGQNVTLSCEQNLNHDAMYWYRQDPGQGLRLIYYSQIVNDFQKGDIAEGYSVSREKKESFPLTVTSAQKNPTAFYLCASSIDSSGGAYEQFFGPGTRLTVL.

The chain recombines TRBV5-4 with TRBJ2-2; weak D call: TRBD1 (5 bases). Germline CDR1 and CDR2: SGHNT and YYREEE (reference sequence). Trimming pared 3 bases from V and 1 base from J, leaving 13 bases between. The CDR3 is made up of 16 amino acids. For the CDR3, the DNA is TGTGCCAGCAGCTCTTCTGCCAGGGAGAACACCGGGGAGCTGTTTTTT. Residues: CASSSSARENTGELFF.

In DNA, the CDR3 is TGTGCCACCAGTGATTTGCCCCAGATACGCTCTGGAAACACCATATATTTT. Translating it yields CATSDLPQIRSGNTIYF. The chain combines TRBV24-1 with TRBJ1-3; D gene unclear. The CDR3 is 17 amino acids. V was trimmed by 0 bases and J by 0 bases, leaving 11 bases between them. Germline CDR1 is KGHDR and CDR2 is SFDVKD.

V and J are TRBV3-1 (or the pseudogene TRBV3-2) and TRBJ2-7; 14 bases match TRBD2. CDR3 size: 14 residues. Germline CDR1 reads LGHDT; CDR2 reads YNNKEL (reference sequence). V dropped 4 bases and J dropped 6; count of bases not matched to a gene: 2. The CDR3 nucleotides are TGTGCCAGCAGCCCGGGACTAGCGGGGGCCGAGCAGTACTTC. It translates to CASSPGLAGAEQYF.

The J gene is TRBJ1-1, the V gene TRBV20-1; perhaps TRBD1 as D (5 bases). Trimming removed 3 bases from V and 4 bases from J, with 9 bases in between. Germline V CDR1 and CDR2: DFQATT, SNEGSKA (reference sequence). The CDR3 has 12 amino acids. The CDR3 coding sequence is TGCAGTGCTAGTGGAGGGGCCACTGAAGCTTTCTTT. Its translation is CSASGGATEAFF.

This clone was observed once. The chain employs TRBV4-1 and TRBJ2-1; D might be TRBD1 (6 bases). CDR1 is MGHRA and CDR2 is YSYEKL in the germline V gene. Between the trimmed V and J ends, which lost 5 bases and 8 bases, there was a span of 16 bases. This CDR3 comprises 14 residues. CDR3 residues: CASSDLLGAYEQFF. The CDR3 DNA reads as TGCGCCAGCAGCGACCTTCTGGGGGCCTATGAGCAGTTCTTC.

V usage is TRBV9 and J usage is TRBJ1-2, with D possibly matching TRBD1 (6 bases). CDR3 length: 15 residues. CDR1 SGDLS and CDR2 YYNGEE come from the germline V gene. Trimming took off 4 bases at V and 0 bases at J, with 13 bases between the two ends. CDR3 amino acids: CASSFSGQTNYGYTF. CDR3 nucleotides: TGTGCCAGCAGCTTCTCCGGACAGACTAACTATGGCTACACCTTC.